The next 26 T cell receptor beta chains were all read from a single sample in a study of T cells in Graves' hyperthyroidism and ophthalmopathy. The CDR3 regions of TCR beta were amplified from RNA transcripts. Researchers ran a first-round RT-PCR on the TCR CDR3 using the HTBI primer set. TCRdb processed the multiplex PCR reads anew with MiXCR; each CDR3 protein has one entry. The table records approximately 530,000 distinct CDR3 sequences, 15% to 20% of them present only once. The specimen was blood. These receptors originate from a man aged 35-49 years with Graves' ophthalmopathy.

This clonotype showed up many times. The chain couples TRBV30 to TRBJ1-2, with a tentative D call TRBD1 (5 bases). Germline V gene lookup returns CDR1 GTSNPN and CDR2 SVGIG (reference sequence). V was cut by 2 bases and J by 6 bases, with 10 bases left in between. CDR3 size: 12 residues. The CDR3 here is CAWSMWGDGYTF. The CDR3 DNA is TGTGCCTGGAGTATGTGGGGGGATGGCTACACCTTC.

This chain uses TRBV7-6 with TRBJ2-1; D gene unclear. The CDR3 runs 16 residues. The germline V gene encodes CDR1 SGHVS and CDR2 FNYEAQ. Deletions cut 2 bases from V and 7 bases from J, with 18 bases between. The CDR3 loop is CASSLKIALPMNEQFF. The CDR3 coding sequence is TGTGCCAGCAGCTTAAAAATCGCCTTACCGATGAATGAGCAGTTCTTC.

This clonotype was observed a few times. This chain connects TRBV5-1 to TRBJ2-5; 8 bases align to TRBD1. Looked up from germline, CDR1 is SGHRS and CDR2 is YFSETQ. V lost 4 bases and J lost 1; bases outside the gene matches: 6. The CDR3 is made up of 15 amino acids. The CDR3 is CASSLWTGSQETQYF. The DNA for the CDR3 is TGCGCCAGCAGCCTATGGACAGGGTCCCAAGAGACCCAGTACTTC.

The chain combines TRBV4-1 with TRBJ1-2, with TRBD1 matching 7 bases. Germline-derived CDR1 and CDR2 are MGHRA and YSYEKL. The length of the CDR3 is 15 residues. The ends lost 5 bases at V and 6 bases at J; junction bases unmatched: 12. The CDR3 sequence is CASSGPFRGGNGYTF. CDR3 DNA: TGCGCCAGCAGCGGCCCCTTCAGGGGGGGGAATGGCTACACCTTC.

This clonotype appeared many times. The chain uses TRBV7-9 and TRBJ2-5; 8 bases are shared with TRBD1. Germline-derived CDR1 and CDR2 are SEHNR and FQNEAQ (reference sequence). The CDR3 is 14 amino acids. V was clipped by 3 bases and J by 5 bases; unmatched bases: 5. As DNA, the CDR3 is TGTGCCAGCAGCTTCGGACAGGGCGTCGAGACCCAGTACTTC. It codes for CASSFGQGVETQYF.

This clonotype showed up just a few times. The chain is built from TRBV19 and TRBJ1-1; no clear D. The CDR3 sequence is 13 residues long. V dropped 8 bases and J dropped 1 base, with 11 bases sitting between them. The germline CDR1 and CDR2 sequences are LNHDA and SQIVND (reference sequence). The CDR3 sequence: CASGETTNTEAFF. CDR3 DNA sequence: TGTGCCAGTGGGGAGACAACGAACACTGAAGCTTTCTTT.

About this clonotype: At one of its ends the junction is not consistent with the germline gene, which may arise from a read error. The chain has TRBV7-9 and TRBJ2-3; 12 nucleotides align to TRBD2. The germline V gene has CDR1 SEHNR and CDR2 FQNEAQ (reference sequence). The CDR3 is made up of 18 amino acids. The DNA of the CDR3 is TGCGCCAGCAACCCTAGCGGGGGGGCCCACTCCAGACTTAATACGCAGTATTTT. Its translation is CASNPSGGAHSRLNTQYF.

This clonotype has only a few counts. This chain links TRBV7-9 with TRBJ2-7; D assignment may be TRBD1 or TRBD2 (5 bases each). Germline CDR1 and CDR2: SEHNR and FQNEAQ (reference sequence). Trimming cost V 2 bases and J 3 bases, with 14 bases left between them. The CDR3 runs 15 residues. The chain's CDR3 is CASSLTWDPNYEQYF. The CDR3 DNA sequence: TGTGCCAGCAGCTTAACCTGGGACCCGAACTACGAGCAGTACTTC.

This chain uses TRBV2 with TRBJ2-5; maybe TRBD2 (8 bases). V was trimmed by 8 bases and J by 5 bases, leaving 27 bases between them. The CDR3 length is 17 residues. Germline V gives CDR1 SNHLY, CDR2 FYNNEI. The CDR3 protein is CASSEGAFTGGPETQYF. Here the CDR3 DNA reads TGTGCCAGCTCTGAGGGGGCCTTCACGGGGGGGCCGGAGACCCAGTACTTC.

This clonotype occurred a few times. CDR3 in DNA: TGCAGCGTTGCCCGGGGCGCGGGGTACAATGAGCAGTTCTTC. Its translation is CSVARGAGYNEQFF. The V call is TRBV29-1, the J call TRBJ2-1; perhaps TRBD2 as D (6 bases). The CDR3 runs 14 residues. Germline CDR1 SQVTM, CDR2 ANQGSEA. Trimming cost V 4 bases and J 4 bases, with 14 bases left between them.

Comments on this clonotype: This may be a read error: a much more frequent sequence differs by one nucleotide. The CDR3 protein is CSAVGETTNNEQFF. The CDR3 DNA reads TGCAGTGCTGTCGGGGAGACAACCAACAATGAGCAGTTCTTC. This chain links TRBV20-1 with TRBJ2-1; D perhaps matches TRBD2 (5 bases). The ends were cut back, 5 bases at V and 5 bases at J, with 16 bases in the middle. Germline V gene sequence: CDR1 DFQATT, CDR2 SNEGSKA (reference sequence). The CDR3 runs to 14 residues.

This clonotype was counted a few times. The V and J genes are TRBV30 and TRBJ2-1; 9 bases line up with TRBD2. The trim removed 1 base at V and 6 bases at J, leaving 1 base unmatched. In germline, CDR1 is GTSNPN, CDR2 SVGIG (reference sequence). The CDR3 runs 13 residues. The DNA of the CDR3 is TGTGCCTGGAGTGCGACTAGCGGCAATGAGCAGTTCTTC. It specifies CAWSATSGNEQFF.

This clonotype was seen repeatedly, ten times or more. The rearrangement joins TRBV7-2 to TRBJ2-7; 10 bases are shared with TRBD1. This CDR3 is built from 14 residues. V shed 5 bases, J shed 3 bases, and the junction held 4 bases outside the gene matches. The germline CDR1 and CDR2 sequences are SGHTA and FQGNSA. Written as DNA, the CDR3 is TGTGCCAGCAGCCGGGGACAGGGGTTCTACGAGCAGTACTTC. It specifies CASSRGQGFYEQYF.

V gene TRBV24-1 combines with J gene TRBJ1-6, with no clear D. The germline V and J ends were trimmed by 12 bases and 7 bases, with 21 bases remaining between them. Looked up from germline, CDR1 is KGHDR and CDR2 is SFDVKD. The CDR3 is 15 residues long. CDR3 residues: CAPTFKRRLNSPLHF. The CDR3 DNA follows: TGTGCCCCAACCTTTAAGAGGCGGTTGAATTCACCCCTCCACTTT.

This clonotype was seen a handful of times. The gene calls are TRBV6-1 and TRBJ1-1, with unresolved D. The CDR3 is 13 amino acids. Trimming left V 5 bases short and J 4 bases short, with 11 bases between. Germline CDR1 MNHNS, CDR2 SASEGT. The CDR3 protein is CASSLTPGTEAFF. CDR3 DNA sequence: TGTGCCAGCAGTCTGACACCGGGCACTGAAGCTTTCTTT.

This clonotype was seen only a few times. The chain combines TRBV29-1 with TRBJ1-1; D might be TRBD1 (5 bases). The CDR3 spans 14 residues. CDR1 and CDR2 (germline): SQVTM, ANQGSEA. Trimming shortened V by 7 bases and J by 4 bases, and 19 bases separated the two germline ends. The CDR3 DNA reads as TGCAGCGCCCCATCGGCAGGGATGGGCACTGAAGCTTTCTTT. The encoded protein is CSAPSAGMGTEAFF.

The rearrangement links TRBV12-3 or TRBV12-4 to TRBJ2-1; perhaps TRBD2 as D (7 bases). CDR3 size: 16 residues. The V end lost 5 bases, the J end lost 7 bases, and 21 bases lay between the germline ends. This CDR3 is CASSPWGGGPGNEQFF. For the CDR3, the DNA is TGTGCCAGCAGTCCCTGGGGGGGGGGGCCGGGGAATGAGCAGTTCTTC.

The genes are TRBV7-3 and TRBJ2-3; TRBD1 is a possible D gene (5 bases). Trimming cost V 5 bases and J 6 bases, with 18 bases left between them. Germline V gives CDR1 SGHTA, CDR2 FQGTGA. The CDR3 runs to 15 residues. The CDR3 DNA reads TGTGCCAGCAGCCCACGACAAGGGGCCAGGGATACGCAGTATTTT. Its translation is CASSPRQGARDTQYF.

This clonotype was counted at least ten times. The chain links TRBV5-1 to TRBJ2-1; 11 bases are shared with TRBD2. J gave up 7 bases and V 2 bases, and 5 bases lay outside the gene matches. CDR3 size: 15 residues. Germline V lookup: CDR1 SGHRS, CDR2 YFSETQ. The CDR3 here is CASSFNSGGVNEQFF. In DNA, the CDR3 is TGCGCCAGCAGCTTTAATAGCGGGGGGGTTAATGAGCAGTTCTTC.

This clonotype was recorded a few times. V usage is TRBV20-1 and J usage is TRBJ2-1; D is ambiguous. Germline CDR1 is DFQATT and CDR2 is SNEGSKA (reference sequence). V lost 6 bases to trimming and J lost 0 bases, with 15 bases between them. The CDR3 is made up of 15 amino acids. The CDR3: CSASPAVISYNEQFF. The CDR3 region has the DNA TGCAGTGCCAGCCCCGCCGTAATCTCCTACAATGAGCAGTTCTTC.

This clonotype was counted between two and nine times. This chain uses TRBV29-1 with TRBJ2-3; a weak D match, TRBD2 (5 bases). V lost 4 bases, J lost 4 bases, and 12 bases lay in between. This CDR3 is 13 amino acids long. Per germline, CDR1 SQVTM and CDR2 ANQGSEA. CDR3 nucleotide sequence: TGCAGCGTTGCGGGGATAGCGCCAGATACGCAGTATTTT. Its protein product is CSVAGIAPDTQYF.

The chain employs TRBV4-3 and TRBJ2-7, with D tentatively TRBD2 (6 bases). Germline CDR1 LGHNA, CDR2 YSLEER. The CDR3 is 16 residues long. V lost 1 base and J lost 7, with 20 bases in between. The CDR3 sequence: CASSQAGTWGYNEQYF. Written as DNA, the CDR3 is TGCGCCAGCAGCCAAGCCGGGACTTGGGGATACAATGAGCAGTACTTC.

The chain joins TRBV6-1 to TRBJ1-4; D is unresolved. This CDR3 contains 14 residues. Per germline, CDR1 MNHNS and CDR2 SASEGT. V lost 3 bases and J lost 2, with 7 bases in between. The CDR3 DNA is TGTGCCAGCAGTGACCGGGTGACTAATGAAAAACTGTTTTTT. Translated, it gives CASSDRVTNEKLFF.

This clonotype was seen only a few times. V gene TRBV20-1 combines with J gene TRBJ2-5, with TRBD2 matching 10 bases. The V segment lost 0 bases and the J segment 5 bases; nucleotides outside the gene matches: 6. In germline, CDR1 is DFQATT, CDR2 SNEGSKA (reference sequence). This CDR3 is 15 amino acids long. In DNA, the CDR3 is TGCAGTGCTAGAGAGCCCCTAGCGGGAGCTGAGACCCAGTACTTC. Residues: CSAREPLAGAETQYF.

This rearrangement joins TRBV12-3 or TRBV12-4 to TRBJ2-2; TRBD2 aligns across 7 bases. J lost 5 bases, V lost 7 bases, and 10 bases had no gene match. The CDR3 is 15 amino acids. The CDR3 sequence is CASIRKRGGTGELFF. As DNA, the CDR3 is TGTGCCAGCATCCGGAAGCGGGGAGGGACCGGGGAGCTGTTTTTT.

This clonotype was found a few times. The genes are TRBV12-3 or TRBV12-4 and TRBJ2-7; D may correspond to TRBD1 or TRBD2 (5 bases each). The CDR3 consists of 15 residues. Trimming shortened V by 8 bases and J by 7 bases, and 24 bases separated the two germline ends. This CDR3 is CASGRGGGSLKEQYF. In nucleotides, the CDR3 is TGTGCCAGCGGCCGCGGTGGGGGTAGCTTGAAAGAGCAGTACTTC.